This TCR beta chain was sequenced for a study of T cell responses to AZD1222 COVID-19 vaccine. This CDR3 is 16 amino acids long. With V trimmed by 6 bases and J by 1 base, 6 bases remained unmatched. Germline V lookup: CDR1 SEHNR, CDR2 FQNEAQ (reference sequence). Assay: immunoSEQ multiplex PCR; the TCRdb copy retains only in-frame clones and omits some. Here the sample spans tens of thousands of clones, 70% to 90% being singletons. The rearrangement links TRBV7-9 to TRBJ1-6, with TRBD1 matching 7 bases. The clonotype was recovered from an adult in good health. The sequencing here drew on peripheral blood, taken on day 0 of AZD1222 vaccination. CDR3 DNA: TGTGCCAGCAGACATACGACAGGGTCCTATAATTCACCCCTCCACTTT. Amino acids: CASRHTTGSYNSPLHF.